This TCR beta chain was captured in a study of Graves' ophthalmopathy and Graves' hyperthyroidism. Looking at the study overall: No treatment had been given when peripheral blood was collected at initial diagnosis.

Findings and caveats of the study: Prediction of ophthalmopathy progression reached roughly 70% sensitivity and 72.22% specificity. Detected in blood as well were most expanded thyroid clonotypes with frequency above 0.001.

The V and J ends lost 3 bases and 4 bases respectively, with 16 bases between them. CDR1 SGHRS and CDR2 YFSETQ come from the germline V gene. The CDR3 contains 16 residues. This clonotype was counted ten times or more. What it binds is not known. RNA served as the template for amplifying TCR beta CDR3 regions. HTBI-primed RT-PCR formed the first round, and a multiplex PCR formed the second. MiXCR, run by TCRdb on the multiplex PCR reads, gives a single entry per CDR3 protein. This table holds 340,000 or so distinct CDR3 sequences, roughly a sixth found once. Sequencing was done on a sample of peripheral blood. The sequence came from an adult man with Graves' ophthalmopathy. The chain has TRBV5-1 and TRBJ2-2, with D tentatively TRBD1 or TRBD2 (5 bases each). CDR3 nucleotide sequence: TGCGCCAGCAGCTGGGAGCTGGCGACAGCCACCGGGGAGCTGTTTTTT. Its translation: CASSWELATATGELFF.